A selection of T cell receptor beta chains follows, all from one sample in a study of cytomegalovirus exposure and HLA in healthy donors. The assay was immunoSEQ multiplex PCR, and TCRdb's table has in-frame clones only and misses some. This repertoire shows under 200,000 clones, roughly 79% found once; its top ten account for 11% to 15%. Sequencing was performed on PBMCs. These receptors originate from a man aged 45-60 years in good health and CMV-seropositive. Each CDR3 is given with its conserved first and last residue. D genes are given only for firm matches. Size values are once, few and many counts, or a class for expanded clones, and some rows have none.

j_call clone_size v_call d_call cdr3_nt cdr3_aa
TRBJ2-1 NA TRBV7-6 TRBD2 TGTGCCAGCAGCACCTCCGGGGGGGCTAAGTACAATGAGCAGTTCTTC CASSTSGGAKYNEQFF
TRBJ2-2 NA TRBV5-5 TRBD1 TGTGCCAGCAGCTCTACAGGGGGCCTCGGGGAGCTGTTTTTT CASSSTGGLGELFF
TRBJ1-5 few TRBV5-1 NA TGCGCCAGCAGCTTGTTGCGGATATTCGGTCAGCCCCAGCATTTT CASSLLRIFGQPQHF
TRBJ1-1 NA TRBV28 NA TGTGCCAGCTGGGGGCCCTGGGGATTTGAAGCTTTCTTT CASWGPWGFEAFF
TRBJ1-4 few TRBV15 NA TGTGCCACCAGCCGGGAGCCGGCTAATGAAAAACTGTTTTTT CATSREPANEKLFF
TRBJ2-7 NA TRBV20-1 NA TGCAGTGCTAGTCCCGGCGAGCAGTACTTC CSASPGEQYF
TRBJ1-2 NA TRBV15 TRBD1 TGTGCCACCAGCGCCGACAGGGGACCCTATGGCTACACCTTC CATSADRGPYGYTF
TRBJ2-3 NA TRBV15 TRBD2 TGTGCCACCAGCAAACGTAGCGGGGGGGCTTGGGATACGCAGTATTTT CATSKRSGGAWDTQYF
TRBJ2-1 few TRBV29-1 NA TGCAGCGTTGGGCAGCAGTTCTTC CSVGQQFF
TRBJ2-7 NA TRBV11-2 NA TGTGCCAGCAGCTCCCCAGGAAAGACATCCTACGAGCAGTACTTC CASSSPGKTSYEQYF
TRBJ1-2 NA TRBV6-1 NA TGTGCCAGCAGTGAAGTGGTCCCGACAGGTAGGAGGGGGGAGGGATATGGCTACACCTTC CASSEVVPTGRRGEGYGYTF
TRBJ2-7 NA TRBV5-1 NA TGCGCCAGCAGCCGGCGGGACTCCAGCTCCTACGAGCAGTACTTC CASSRRDSSSYEQYF
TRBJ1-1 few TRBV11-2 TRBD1 TGTGCCAGCACCCCTCTAGGGAGACAGGGGGCTTTCTTT CASTPLGRQGAFF
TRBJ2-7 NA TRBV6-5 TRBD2 TGTGCCAGCAGTTACTCGGGTAGCGGGACTTCCTACGAGCAGTACTTC CASSYSGSGTSYEQYF
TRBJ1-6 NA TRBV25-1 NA TGTGCCAGCAGTGGTCCGGGGGGCGGGGTACCCCTCCACTTT CASSGPGGGVPLHF
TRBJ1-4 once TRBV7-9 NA TGTGCCAGCAGCCTCCGGAGGGCGGACCTCTCTAATGAAAAACTGGTTTTT CASSLRRADLSNEKLVF
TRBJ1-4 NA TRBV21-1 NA TGTGCCAGCGACATAACTAGAACTAATGAAAAACTGTTTTTT CASDITRTNEKLFF
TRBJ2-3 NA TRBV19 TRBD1 TGTGCCAGTAGTATAGGTTGGGGGAACAGGGGATCGGCAGATACGCAGTATTTT CASSIGWGNRGSADTQYF
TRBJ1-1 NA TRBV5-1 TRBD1 TGCGCCAGCAGCTTCGGTTCGACAGGGCGGACTGAAGCTTTCTTT CASSFGSTGRTEAFF
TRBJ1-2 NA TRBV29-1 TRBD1 TGCAGCATTAGCCCAGGGACAGGGACTGGCTACACCTTC CSISPGTGTGYTF
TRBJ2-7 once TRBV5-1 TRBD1 TGCGCCAGCAGCCCGCGACAGGGGAGCTCCTACGAGCAGTACTTC CASSPRQGSSYEQYF
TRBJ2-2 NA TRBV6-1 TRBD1 TGTGCCAGCAGACAGGGGCTCACCGGGGAGCTGTTTTTT CASRQGLTGELFF
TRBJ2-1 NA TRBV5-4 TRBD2 TGTGCCAGCAGCCCGGGACTAGCGGGGATCTACAATGAGCAGTTCTTC CASSPGLAGIYNEQFF
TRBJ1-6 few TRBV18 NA TGTGCCAGCTCACCACCACAAGGAGGTCGTTCACCCCTCCACTTT CASSPPQGGRSPLHF
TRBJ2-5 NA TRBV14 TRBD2 TGTGCCAGCAGCCAAGATCTTGTTAGCGGGGGACTCCAAGAGACCCAGTACTTC CASSQDLVSGGLQETQYF
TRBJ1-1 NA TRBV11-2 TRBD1 TGTGCCAGCAGCCCCCGGGACAGGAACACTGAAGCTTTCTTT CASSPRDRNTEAFF
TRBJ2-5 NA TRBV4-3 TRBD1 TGCGCCAGCAGCCAAAACAGGGGACGGGAGACCCAGTACTTC CASSQNRGRETQYF
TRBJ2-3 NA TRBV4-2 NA TGTGCCAGCAGCCAAGATCGAGTCGAGACAGCCCTCACAGATACGCAGTATTTT CASSQDRVETALTDTQYF
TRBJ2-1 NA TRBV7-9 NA TGTGCCAGCAGTTCCCCGTTTGGGGCAAACTACAATGAGCAGTTCTTC CASSSPFGANYNEQFF
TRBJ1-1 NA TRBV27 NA TGTGCCACCTATAGATCTATGAACACTGAAGCTTTCTTT CATYRSMNTEAFF
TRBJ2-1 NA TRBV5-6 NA TGTGCCAGCAGCTTCCGATCGAGCTCCTACAATGAGCAGTTCTTC CASSFRSSSYNEQFF
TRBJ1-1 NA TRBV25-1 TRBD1 TGTGCCAGCAGTCCAAGGACAGGGTGGGACACTGAAGCTTTCTTT CASSPRTGWDTEAFF
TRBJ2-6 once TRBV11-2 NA TGTGCCAGCAGCTTAGGTAGGGGGTCCGGGGCCAACGTCCTGACTTTC CASSLGRGSGANVLTF
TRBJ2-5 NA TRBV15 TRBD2 TGTGCCACCAGCAGGAGAGGGGGACTAGCGGGGGGCTGGGAGACCCAGTACTTC CATSRRGGLAGGWETQYF